This T cell receptor (beta chain) was found in a study of blood T cells in healthy people across ages. The CDR3 is 14 amino acids. Germline values: CDR1 LNHDA, CDR2 SQIVND (reference sequence). Then a second PCR, running roughly 7 to 11 cycles, was carried out with a sample-barcoded 5' primer and a J-beta primer mix. TCRdb reanalysed the 5' RACE reads using MiXCR and keeps one entry per CDR3 protein. The profile shows 980,000 or so distinct CDR3 sequences, roughly 50% of them singletons. The chain links TRBV19 to TRBJ2-1; D uncertain. The J call may be incorrect, as the DNA end agrees better with TRBJ2-7. The receptor was derived from a man aged 25 to 45 in good health. What was sequenced was blood. CDR3 protein: CASSIPGSYNEQYF. The DNA of the CDR3 is TGTGCCAGTAGTATCCCGGGTTCCTACAATGAGCAGTACTTC.